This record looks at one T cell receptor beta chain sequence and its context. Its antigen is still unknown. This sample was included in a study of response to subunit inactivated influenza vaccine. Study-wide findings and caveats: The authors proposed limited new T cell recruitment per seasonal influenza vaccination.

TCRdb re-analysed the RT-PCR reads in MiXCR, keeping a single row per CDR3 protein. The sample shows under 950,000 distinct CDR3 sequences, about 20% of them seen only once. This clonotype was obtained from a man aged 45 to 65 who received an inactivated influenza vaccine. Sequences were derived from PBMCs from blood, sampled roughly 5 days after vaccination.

The CDR3 spells CASSQFLGDYGYTF. The CDR3 nucleotides are TGTGCCAGCAGCCAATTCCTGGGAGACTATGGCTACACCTTC. V usage is TRBV3-1 and J usage is TRBJ1-2; D unclear. Trimming pared 2 bases from V and 3 bases from J, leaving 10 bases between. The V gene's germline CDR1 is LGHDT and CDR2 YNNKEL (reference sequence). The CDR3 is 14 amino acids.